This is a list of T cell receptor beta chains from one sample in a study of control samples from healthy donors and cancer patients. This table comes from immunoSEQ multiplex PCR, and its TCRdb copy is limited to in-frame clones, with some not included. The data hold about 60,000 clones, with 90% to 96% observed a single time. The sample comprised blood. These receptors came from a woman under 30 in good health. Each CDR3 is given with its conserved first and last residue. The D gene is left open where the match is weak. Not every row has a clone size; where given, it reads once, few, many or a size class.

d_gene: .
j_gene: TRBJ1-2
abundance: .
v_gene: TRBV12-3/TRBV12-4
CDR3aa: CASSPGFRDGYTF
CDR3nt: TGTGCCAGCAGTCCCGGATTCCGGGATGGCTACACCTTC

d_gene: .
j_gene: TRBJ2-7
abundance: .
v_gene: TRBV19
CDR3aa: CASSKGDRLEQYF
CDR3nt: TGTGCCAGTAGTAAGGGGGACCGACTCGAGCAGTACTTC

d_gene: TRBD1
j_gene: TRBJ1-1
abundance: .
v_gene: TRBV20-1
CDR3aa: CSARDRVEAFF
CDR3nt: TGCAGTGCTAGGGACAGGGTTGAAGCTTTCTTT

d_gene: .
j_gene: TRBJ2-5
abundance: once
v_gene: TRBV4-1
CDR3aa: CASSQVPGPNRGETQYF
CDR3nt: TGCGCCAGCAGCCAAGTGCCAGGCCCTAATCGGGGAGAGACCCAGTACTTC

d_gene: TRBD1
j_gene: TRBJ1-2
abundance: .
v_gene: TRBV29-1
CDR3aa: CSVTRLQGDTDYGYTF
CDR3nt: TGCAGCGTGACCCGATTACAGGGGGACACCGACTATGGCTACACCTTC

d_gene: .
j_gene: TRBJ1-1
abundance: .
v_gene: TRBV7-9
CDR3aa: CASSPGTEAFF
CDR3nt: TGTGCCAGCAGCCCGGGCACTGAAGCTTTCTTT

d_gene: TRBD2
j_gene: TRBJ2-3
abundance: .
v_gene: TRBV25-1
CDR3aa: CASSSTSGGVSPQYF
CDR3nt: TGTGCCAGCAGTAGCACTAGCGGGGGGGTATCCCCGCAGTATTTT

d_gene: TRBD1
j_gene: TRBJ1-6
abundance: .
v_gene: TRBV5-1
CDR3aa: CASSRTGAGGNSPLHF
CDR3nt: TGCGCCAGCAGCCGGACAGGAGCCGGGGGGAATTCACCCCTCCACTTT

d_gene: .
j_gene: TRBJ2-3
abundance: .
v_gene: TRBV5-1
CDR3aa: CASSLVAADTQYF
CDR3nt: TGCGCCAGCAGCTTGGTGGCAGCAGATACGCAGTATTTT

d_gene: TRBD1
j_gene: TRBJ1-3
abundance: .
v_gene: TRBV4-1
CDR3aa: CASSQHLTGGSGNTIYF
CDR3nt: TGCGCCAGCAGCCAACACCTAACAGGGGGCTCTGGAAACACCATATATTTT

d_gene: .
j_gene: TRBJ1-3
abundance: .
v_gene: TRBV5-1
CDR3aa: CASSLGRGPLGSSGNTIYF
CDR3nt: TGCGCCAGCAGCTTGGGGAGGGGACCCCTCGGTAGCTCTGGAAACACCATATATTTT

d_gene: TRBD1
j_gene: TRBJ1-5
abundance: .
v_gene: TRBV5-8
CDR3aa: CASSPGTGGNNQPQHF
CDR3nt: TGTGCCAGCAGCCCTGGGACAGGGGGGAATAATCAGCCCCAGCATTTT

d_gene: .
j_gene: TRBJ1-5
abundance: once
v_gene: TRBV3-1/TRBV3-2
CDR3aa: CASSQAGNQPQHF
CDR3nt: TGTGCCAGCAGCCAAGCAGGCAATCAGCCCCAGCATTTT

d_gene: TRBD1
j_gene: TRBJ2-3
abundance: .
v_gene: TRBV6-2/TRBV6-3
CDR3aa: CASSYSTGEHTDTQYF
CDR3nt: TGTGCCAGCAGTTACTCTACAGGGGAGCACACAGATACGCAGTATTTT

d_gene: .
j_gene: TRBJ1-6
abundance: .
v_gene: TRBV11-2
CDR3aa: CASSPLTGSPLHF
CDR3nt: TGTGCCAGCAGCCCTTTAACTGGTTCACCCCTCCACTTT

d_gene: .
j_gene: TRBJ2-5
abundance: .
v_gene: TRBV7-2
CDR3aa: CASSLARDTLETQYF
CDR3nt: TGTGCCAGCAGCTTAGCGCGGGACACTTTAGAGACCCAGTACTTC

d_gene: .
j_gene: TRBJ2-2
abundance: .
v_gene: TRBV11-2
CDR3aa: CASSLNPGELFF
CDR3nt: TGTGCCAGCAGCTTAAATCCCGGGGAGCTGTTTTTT

d_gene: .
j_gene: TRBJ1-3
abundance: once
v_gene: TRBV3-1/TRBV3-2
CDR3aa: CASSQEPRTIGNTIYF
CDR3nt: TGTGCCAGCAGCCAAGAACCCCGGACAATCGGAAACACCATATATTTT

d_gene: .
j_gene: TRBJ1-4
abundance: once
v_gene: TRBV6-5
CDR3aa: CASSYSRQLNEKLFF
CDR3nt: TGTGCCAGCAGTTACTCGCGCCAGCTAAATGAAAAACTGTTTTTT

d_gene: .
j_gene: TRBJ1-1
abundance: .
v_gene: TRBV7-9
CDR3aa: CASSLRSEAFF
CDR3nt: TGTGCCAGCAGCTTACGGTCCGAAGCTTTCTTT

d_gene: .
j_gene: TRBJ1-5
abundance: .
v_gene: TRBV28
CDR3aa: CASSLTLSNQPQHF
CDR3nt: TGTGCCAGCAGCCTAACATTGAGCAATCAGCCCCAGCATTTT

d_gene: .
j_gene: TRBJ1-2
abundance: once
v_gene: TRBV11-2
CDR3aa: CASRLPGRYGYTF
CDR3nt: TGTGCCAGCAGGCTCCCAGGGAGGTATGGCTACACCTTC

d_gene: .
j_gene: TRBJ1-2
abundance: .
v_gene: TRBV19
CDR3aa: CTTQSQNYGYTF
CDR3nt: TGTACCACCCAGAGTCAAAACTATGGCTACACCTTC

d_gene: TRBD1
j_gene: TRBJ1-4
abundance: .
v_gene: TRBV10-3
CDR3aa: CAISGDRVGEKLFF
CDR3nt: TGTGCCATCAGTGGGGACAGGGTGGGTGAAAAACTGTTTTTT

d_gene: .
j_gene: TRBJ1-2
abundance: .
v_gene: TRBV6-5
CDR3aa: CASSPGLNYGYTF
CDR3nt: TGTGCCAGCAGTCCCGGGCTTAACTATGGCTACACCTTC

d_gene: .
j_gene: TRBJ1-6
abundance: .
v_gene: TRBV5-3
CDR3aa: CARSLVSPLHF
CDR3nt: TGTGCCAGAAGCTTGGTGTCACCCCTCCACTTT

d_gene: TRBD1
j_gene: TRBJ1-5
abundance: .
v_gene: TRBV4-3
CDR3aa: CASSQARGNQPQHF
CDR3nt: TGCGCCAGCAGCCAAGCCAGGGGGAATCAGCCCCAGCATTTT

d_gene: .
j_gene: TRBJ1-6
abundance: .
v_gene: TRBV6-1
CDR3aa: CASSEMSGEGSPLHF
CDR3nt: TGTGCCAGCAGTGAGATGTCCGGGGAGGGTTCACCCCTCCACTTT

d_gene: TRBD2
j_gene: TRBJ2-1
abundance: .
v_gene: TRBV29-1
CDR3aa: CSVELAGLYNEQFF
CDR3nt: TGCAGCGTTGAACTAGCGGGGCTTTACAATGAGCAGTTCTTC

d_gene: .
j_gene: TRBJ1-3
abundance: once
v_gene: TRBV7-6
CDR3aa: CASSLSTGNTIYF
CDR3nt: TGTGCCAGCAGCTTATCGACAGGAAACACCATATATTTT

d_gene: TRBD1
j_gene: TRBJ1-1
abundance: .
v_gene: TRBV6-5
CDR3aa: CASRDRGVTEAFF
CDR3nt: TGTGCCAGCAGGGACAGGGGGGTGACTGAAGCTTTCTTT

d_gene: TRBD1
j_gene: TRBJ2-3
abundance: .
v_gene: TRBV4-1
CDR3aa: CASSLRYETGFTDTQYF
CDR3nt: TGCGCCAGCAGCCTTAGGTACGAGACAGGGTTCACAGATACGCAGTATTTT

d_gene: .
j_gene: TRBJ1-2
abundance: .
v_gene: TRBV2
CDR3aa: CASRDSNYGYTF
CDR3nt: TGTGCCAGCAGGGACAGTAACTATGGCTACACCTTC

d_gene: .
j_gene: TRBJ2-4
abundance: .
v_gene: TRBV3-1/TRBV3-2
CDR3aa: CASSAGGVRRNIQYF
CDR3nt: TGTGCCAGCAGCGCAGGAGGGGTGAGGAGAAACATTCAGTACTTC

d_gene: .
j_gene: TRBJ1-5
abundance: .
v_gene: TRBV14
CDR3aa: CASSQDHYSFTSNQPQHF
CDR3nt: TGTGCCAGCAGCCAAGATCACTACAGTTTCACCAGCAATCAGCCCCAGCATTTT

d_gene: .
j_gene: TRBJ1-1
abundance: .
v_gene: TRBV30
CDR3aa: CAWNGGVRTEAFF
CDR3nt: TGTGCCTGGAATGGGGGGGTGCGCACTGAAGCTTTCTTT

d_gene: .
j_gene: TRBJ2-6
abundance: .
v_gene: TRBV21-1
CDR3aa: CASSKEVYRDRYCSGANVLTF
CDR3nt: TGTGCCAGCAGCAAAGAGGTGTACCGAGACAGGTACTGCTCTGGGGCCAACGTCCTGACTTTC

d_gene: TRBD1
j_gene: TRBJ2-1
abundance: once
v_gene: TRBV6-5
CDR3aa: CASRPSDRPYNEQFF
CDR3nt: TGTGCCAGCAGGCCCTCGGACAGGCCTTACAATGAGCAGTTCTTC

d_gene: .
j_gene: TRBJ1-2
abundance: .
v_gene: TRBV5-4
CDR3aa: CASSTGVGQWGYTF
CDR3nt: TGTGCCAGCAGCACCGGTGTGGGGCAATGGGGCTACACCTTC

d_gene: .
j_gene: TRBJ2-2
abundance: .
v_gene: TRBV13
CDR3aa: CASSPRQGGFTGELFF
CDR3nt: TGTGCCAGCAGCCCAAGACAGGGAGGTTTTACCGGGGAGCTGTTTTTT

d_gene: TRBD2
j_gene: TRBJ2-7
abundance: .
v_gene: TRBV18
CDR3aa: CASSPGTSSYEQYF
CDR3nt: TGTGCCAGCTCGCCCGGGACTAGCTCCTACGAGCAGTACTTC